These 8 T cell receptor beta chains were all obtained from the same sample, sequenced in a study of PD-L1 blockade in urothelial cancer. The time point here: peripheral blood 6 weeks after treatment start. TCRdb's table, derived via immunoSEQ multiplex PCR, lists solely in-frame clones and lacks some. This table has 100,000 to 150,000 clones, more than 70% appearing once. This sample comprised PBMCs, obtained around atezolizumab (anti-PD-L1) treatment. These receptor sequences come from a man in his forties or fifties with urothelial cancer.

The V gene is TRBV5-6, the J gene TRBJ2-7; 10 bases are a match to TRBD2. V dropped 4 bases and J dropped 3; count of bases not matched to a gene: 7. Per germline, CDR1 SGHDT and CDR2 YYEEEE. This CDR3 comprises 15 residues. The CDR3 region has the DNA TGTGCCAGCAGCACCCGACTAGCGGGTGGCTACGAGCAGTACTTC. It yields the protein CASSTRLAGGYEQYF.

V and J are TRBV7-9 and TRBJ2-6, with D unclear. CDR3 length equals 18 residues. V dropped 2 bases and J dropped 2 bases, with 16 bases sitting between them. The germline gives CDR1 SEHNR, CDR2 FQNEAQ (reference sequence). CDR3: CASSLRWQHSTGANVLTF. The CDR3 DNA follows: TGTGCCAGCAGCTTAAGGTGGCAGCACAGTACTGGGGCCAACGTCCTGACTTTC.

The V call is TRBV9, the J call TRBJ2-4; the match to TRBD1 covers 7 bases. V dropped 0 bases and J dropped 8; count of bases not matched to a gene: 5. CDR1 is SGDLS and CDR2 is YYNGEE in the germline V gene. The length of the CDR3 is 14 residues. CDR3 in amino acids: CASSVAGQGDIQYF. The CDR3 DNA reads as TGTGCCAGCAGCGTAGCTGGTCAGGGGGACATTCAGTACTTC.

The chain couples TRBV5-1 to TRBJ1-4; 9 bases are shared with TRBD1. Trimming cost V 4 bases and J 7 bases; bases outside gene matches: 8. Germline V gene sequence: CDR1 SGHRS, CDR2 YFSETQ. This CDR3 has 15 amino acids. CDR3 region: CASSTRDRESEKLFF. Written as DNA, the CDR3 is TGCGCCAGCAGCACCAGGGACAGGGAGAGTGAAAAACTGTTTTTT.

The chain joins TRBV6-5 to TRBJ2-7; 10 positions agree with TRBD2. The CDR3 spans 15 residues. The V segment lost 5 bases and the J segment 4 bases; nucleotides outside the gene matches: 8. Germline CDR1 and CDR2: MNHEY and SVGAGI. CDR3 in DNA: TGTGCCAGCAGTCTAGCGGGAGCACCTTATTACGAGCAGTACTTC. Protein product: CASSLAGAPYYEQYF.

J is TRBJ2-7 and V is TRBV7-9; the match to TRBD2 covers 8 bases. This CDR3 is built from 14 residues. V lost 0 bases to trimming and J lost 7 bases; unmatched junction nucleotides: 5. Looked up from germline, CDR1 is SEHNR and CDR2 is FQNEAQ (reference sequence). Here the CDR3 reads CASSLASGNEEQYF. Written as DNA, the CDR3 is TGTGCCAGCAGCTTAGCTAGCGGGAATGAAGAGCAGTACTTC.

J is TRBJ2-3 and V is TRBV18; 13 nucleotides line up with TRBD2. The germline gives CDR1 KGHSH, CDR2 LQKENI. CDR3 length equals 18 residues. After removal of 3 bases from V and 0 bases from J, the junction contained 6 bases not matched to a gene. The CDR3 sequence: CASSPLRTSGSSTDTQYF. CDR3 DNA sequence: TGTGCCAGCTCACCCCTCCGGACTAGCGGGAGTAGCACAGATACGCAGTATTTT.

The rearrangement links TRBV19 to TRBJ1-5, with TRBD1 identical over 8 bases. Germline trimming cut 5 bases from V and 7 bases from J; bases unmatched to any gene: 7. The germline CDR1 and CDR2 sequences are LNHDA and SQIVND (reference sequence). CDR3 length equals 14 residues. The CDR3: CASSRTGPVQPQHF. The CDR3 nucleotides are TGTGCCAGTAGTCGGACAGGGCCGGTGCAGCCCCAGCATTTT.